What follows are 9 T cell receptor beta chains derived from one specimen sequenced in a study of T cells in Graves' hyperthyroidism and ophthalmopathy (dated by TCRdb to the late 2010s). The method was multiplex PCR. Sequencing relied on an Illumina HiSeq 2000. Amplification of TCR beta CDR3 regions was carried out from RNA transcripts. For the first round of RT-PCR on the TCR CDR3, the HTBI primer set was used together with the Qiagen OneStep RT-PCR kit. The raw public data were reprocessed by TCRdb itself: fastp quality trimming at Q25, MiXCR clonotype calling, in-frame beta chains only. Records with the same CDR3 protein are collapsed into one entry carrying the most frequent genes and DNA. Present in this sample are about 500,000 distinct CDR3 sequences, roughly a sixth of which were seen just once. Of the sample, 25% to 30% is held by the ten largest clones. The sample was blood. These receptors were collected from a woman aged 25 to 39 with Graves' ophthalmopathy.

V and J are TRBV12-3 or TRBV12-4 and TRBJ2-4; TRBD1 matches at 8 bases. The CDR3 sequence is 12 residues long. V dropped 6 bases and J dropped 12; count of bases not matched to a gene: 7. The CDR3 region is CASRPRGLSQYF. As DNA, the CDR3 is TGTGCCAGCAGGCCCAGGGGGCTCTCTCAGTACTTC.

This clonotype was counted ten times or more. In DNA form, the CDR3 reads TGTGCCAGCAGCTTACTGTCTGTCCAAGAGACCCAGTACTTC. It specifies CASSLLSVQETQYF. V gene TRBV7-9 combines with J gene TRBJ2-5; D is undetermined. The germline V gene encodes CDR1 SEHNR and CDR2 FQNEAQ (reference sequence). There are 14 residues in the CDR3. Trimming cost V 2 bases and J 1 base, with 8 bases left between them. Full variable domain (outside the CDR3, taken from reference TRBV7-9 and TRBJ2-5): DTGVSQNPRHKITKRGQNVTFRCDPISEHNRLYWYRQTLGQGPEFLTYFQNEAQLEKSRLLSDRFSAERPKGSFSTLEIQRTEQGDSAMYLCASSLLSVQETQYFGPGTRLLVL.

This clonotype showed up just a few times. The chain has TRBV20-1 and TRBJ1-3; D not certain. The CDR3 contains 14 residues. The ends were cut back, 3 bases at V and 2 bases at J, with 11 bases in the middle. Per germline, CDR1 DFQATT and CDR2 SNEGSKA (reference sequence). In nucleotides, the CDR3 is TGCAGTGCTAGCGGTCAGGTTGCTGGAAACACCATATATTTT. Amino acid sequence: CSASGQVAGNTIYF.

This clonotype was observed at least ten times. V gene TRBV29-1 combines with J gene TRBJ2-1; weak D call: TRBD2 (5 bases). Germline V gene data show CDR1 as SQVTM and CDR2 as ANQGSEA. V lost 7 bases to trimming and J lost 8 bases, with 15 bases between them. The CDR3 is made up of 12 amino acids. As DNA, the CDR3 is TGCAGCGCAGGACTGCGTTTGGATGAGCAGTTCTTC. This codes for CSAGLRLDEQFF.

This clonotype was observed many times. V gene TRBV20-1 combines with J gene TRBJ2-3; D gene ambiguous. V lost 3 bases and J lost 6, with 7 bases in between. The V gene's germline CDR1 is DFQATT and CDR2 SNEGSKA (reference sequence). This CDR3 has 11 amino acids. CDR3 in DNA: TGCAGTGCTAGGATAGGGGATACGCAGTATTTT. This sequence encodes CSARIGDTQYF.

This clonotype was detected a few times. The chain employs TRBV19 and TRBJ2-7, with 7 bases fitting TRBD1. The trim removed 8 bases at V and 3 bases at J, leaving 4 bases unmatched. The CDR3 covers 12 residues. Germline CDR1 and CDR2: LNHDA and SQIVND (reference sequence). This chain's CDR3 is CASRQGVYEQYF. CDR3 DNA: TGTGCCAGTCGCCAGGGGGTCTACGAGCAGTACTTC.

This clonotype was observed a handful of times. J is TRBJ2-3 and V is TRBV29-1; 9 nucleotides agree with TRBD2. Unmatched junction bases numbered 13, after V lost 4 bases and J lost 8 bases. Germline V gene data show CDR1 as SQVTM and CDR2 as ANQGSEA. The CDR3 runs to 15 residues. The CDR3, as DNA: TGCAGCGTTGTCCGACTAGCGGACCTAGTGGGTACGCAGTATTTT. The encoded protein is CSVVRLADLVGTQYF.

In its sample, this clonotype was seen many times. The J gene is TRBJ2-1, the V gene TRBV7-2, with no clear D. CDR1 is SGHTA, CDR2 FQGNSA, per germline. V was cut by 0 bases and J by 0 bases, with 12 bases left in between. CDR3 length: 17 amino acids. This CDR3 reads CASSLALLANSYNEQFF. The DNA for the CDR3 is TGTGCCAGCAGCTTAGCCTTATTGGCGAACTCCTACAATGAGCAGTTCTTC.

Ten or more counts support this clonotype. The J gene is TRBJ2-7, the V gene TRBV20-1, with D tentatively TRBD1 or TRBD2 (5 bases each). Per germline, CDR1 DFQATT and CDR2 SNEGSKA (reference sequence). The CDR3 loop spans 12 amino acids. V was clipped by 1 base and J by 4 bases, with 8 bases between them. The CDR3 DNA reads TGCAGTGCTAGAGGGGGGAGATACGAGCAGTACTTC. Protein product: CSARGGRYEQYF.